This T cell receptor (beta chain) was captured in a study of shared clonotypes between healthy human individuals. About the study: In total, the donors were two women and a few men aged 18 to 49.

Template for every sorted-subset replicate PCR totaled roughly 200 ng DNA, roughly 30,000 T cell genomes. TCRdb's copy holds only in-frame clones and misses some; the assay was immunoSEQ multiplex PCR. The table has 950,000 to 1,200,000 clones, around 77% seen once. CDR3 length equals 15 residues. CDR1 and CDR2 (germline): SGHTA, FQGNSA. V was cut by 1 base and J by 7 bases, with 14 bases left in between. Regarding this clone: Its target is unknown.

Findings and limits, study-wide: Generally, naive subsets (rather than memory subsets) showed larger estimated richness. Between four donors, naive CD4 clonotypes were shared at a level of about 5%.

The sample comprised memory CD4+ T cells from PBMCs. Noted subset: CD45RA-negative fraction. The chain recombines TRBV7-2 with TRBJ2-1; D might be TRBD1 or TRBD2, each matching 6 bases. The sequence came from a young man in good health. Some clones in this sample may be carry-over from other donors' samples. The CDR3 protein is CASSLGGGGWNEQFF. As DNA, the CDR3 is TGTGCCAGCAGCTTAGGCGGAGGGGGATGGAATGAGCAGTTCTTC. Full variable domain (rest looked up from reference TRBV7-2 and TRBJ2-1): GAGVSQSPSNKVTEKGKDVELRCDPISGHTALYWYRQSLGQGLEFLIYFQGNSAPDKSGLPSDRFSAERTGGSVSTLTIQRTQQEDSAVYLCASSLGGGGWNEQFFGPGTRLTVL.